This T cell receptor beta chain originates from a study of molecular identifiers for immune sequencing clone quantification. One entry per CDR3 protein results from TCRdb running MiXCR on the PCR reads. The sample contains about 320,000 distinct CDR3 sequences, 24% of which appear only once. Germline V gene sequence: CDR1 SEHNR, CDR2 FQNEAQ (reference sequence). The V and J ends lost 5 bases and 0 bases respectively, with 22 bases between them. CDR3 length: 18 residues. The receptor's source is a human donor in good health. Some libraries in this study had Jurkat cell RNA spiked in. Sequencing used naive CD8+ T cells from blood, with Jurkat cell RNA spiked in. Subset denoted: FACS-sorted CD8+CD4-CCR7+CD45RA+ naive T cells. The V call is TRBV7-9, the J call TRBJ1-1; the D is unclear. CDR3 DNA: TGTGCCAGCAGCCGCCCTACCAAGCCGGACTACATGAACACTGAAGCTTTCTTT. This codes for CASSRPTKPDYMNTEAFF.